These 8 T cell receptor beta chains originate from one sample sequenced in a study of cytomegalovirus exposure and HLA in healthy donors. PCR primers comprised 60 Vbeta and 13 Jbeta primers. Repertoires were generated with immunoSEQ multiplex PCR, while TCRdb's copy carries only in-frame clones and drops some. The data contain about 130,000 clones, 70% to 80% of them singletons. The sample comprised PBMCs. These receptors all stem from a woman aged 55-70 years in good health and CMV-seropositive.

The rearrangement uses TRBV7-9 and TRBJ1-2; D perhaps matches TRBD1 (5 bases). From germline, CDR1 is SEHNR and CDR2 FQNEAQ (reference sequence). This CDR3 region has 15 residues. V gave up 3 bases and J gave up 1 base, with 12 bases separating them. CDR3 nucleotides: TGTGCCAGCAGCTTGGGGGGGAACCGTAACTATGGCTACACCTTC. It specifies CASSLGGNRNYGYTF. Combining the CDR3 with reference TRBV7-9 and TRBJ1-2 gives the whole variable domain DTGVSQNPRHKITKRGQNVTFRCDPISEHNRLYWYRQTLGQGPEFLTYFQNEAQLEKSRLLSDRFSAERPKGSFSTLEIQRTEQGDSAMYLCASSLGGNRNYGYTFGSGTRLTVV.

This clone occurred a few times. V is TRBV10-3 and J is TRBJ1-2; possibly TRBD1 for D (5 bases). Between the trimmed V and J ends, which lost 7 bases and 0 bases, there was a span of 12 bases. This CDR3 comprises 14 residues. Germline CDR1 and CDR2: ENHRY and SYGVKD. The CDR3 coding sequence is TGTGCCATCAACCTCGGAGGGGCTAACTATGGCTACACCTTC. Translation gives CAINLGGANYGYTF.

The chain is built from TRBV7-9 and TRBJ1-1; D is unresolved. CDR1 SEHNR and CDR2 FQNEAQ come from the germline V gene (reference sequence). Trimming stripped 5 bases from V and 7 bases from J, with 14 bases between. The CDR3 is 13 amino acids. The CDR3 sequence is CASSPERGNEAFF. The CDR3 DNA reads TGTGCCAGCAGCCCGGAACGGGGAAATGAAGCTTTCTTT.

This clone was observed a handful of times. The rearrangement uses TRBV10-2 and TRBJ1-2; D is uncertain. The CDR3 contains 11 residues. Germline assignment: CDR1 WSHSY and CDR2 SAAADI. V lost 3 bases to trimming and J lost 8 bases, with 7 bases between them. CDR3 DNA: TGCGCCAGCAGTGAAGACAACGGCTACACCTTC. Translation: CASSEDNGYTF.

The rearrangement uses TRBV7-8 and TRBJ2-7; perhaps TRBD1 as D (5 bases). Between the trimmed V and J ends, which lost 1 base and 3 bases, there was a span of 19 bases. Germline V CDR1 and CDR2: SGHVS, FQNEAQ. This CDR3 has 17 residues. CDR3: CASSLEEFGRAYYEQYF. The CDR3, as DNA: TGTGCCAGCAGCTTAGAAGAGTTCGGCAGGGCGTACTACGAGCAGTACTTC.

The chain carries TRBV9 and TRBJ2-2; 8 bases fit TRBD1. V gave up 3 bases and J gave up 1 base; unmatched junction bases: 2. Looked up from germline, CDR1 is SGDLS and CDR2 is YYNGEE. The CDR3 has 15 amino acids. CDR3 nucleotide sequence: TGTGCCAGCAGCGAAGGACAGGGGAACACCGGGGAGCTGTTTTTT. This sequence encodes CASSEGQGNTGELFF. The full variable domain, with the rest looked up from reference TRBV9 and TRBJ2-2, is DSGVTQTPKHLITATGQRVTLRCSPRSGDLSVYWYQQSLDQGLQFLIQYYNGEERAKGNILERFSAQQFPDLHSELNLSSLELGDSALYFCASSEGQGNTGELFFGEGSRLTVL.

This clone was detected only a few times. The chain uses TRBV6-6 and TRBJ2-7, with D possibly being TRBD2 (6 bases). The CDR3 is made up of 16 amino acids. Deletions cut 0 bases from V and 0 bases from J, with 12 bases between. Germline-derived CDR1 and CDR2 are MNHNY and SVGAGI (reference sequence). The CDR3 DNA sequence: TGTGCCAGCAGTTACTCCAGGGCGGGGAGCTCCTACGAGCAGTACTTC. Residues: CASSYSRAGSSYEQYF.

This chain uses TRBV7-9 with TRBJ2-7, with 10 bases matching TRBD2. This CDR3 contains 16 residues. Germline loops: CDR1 SEHNR, CDR2 FQNEAQ (reference sequence). Germline trimming cut 5 bases from V and 3 bases from J; bases unmatched to any gene: 10. CDR3 amino acids: CASSRPGASGGYEQYF. The CDR3, as DNA: TGTGCCAGCAGCCGGCCCGGGGCTAGCGGGGGCTACGAGCAGTACTTC. The full variable domain, its missing parts supplied by reference TRBV7-9 and TRBJ2-7, is DTGVSQNPRHKITKRGQNVTFRCDPISEHNRLYWYRQTLGQGPEFLTYFQNEAQLEKSRLLSDRFSAERPKGSFSTLEIQRTEQGDSAMYLCASSRPGASGGYEQYFGPGTRLTVT.